This T cell receptor (beta chain) originates from a study of T cell responses to AZD1222 COVID-19 vaccine (dated by TCRdb to the early 2020s). Some background on the complete study: AZD1222 recipients given second doses at about 4 weeks or at about 12 weeks were pooled, since spike-specific TCR depth and breadth were not found to differ between the two schedules. Trial participants were enrolled into age subgroups of 18-55, 56-69 and 70-plus years, which contained around 150, 29 and 61 TCR-sequenced participants, respectively. A total of over 230 trial participants underwent TCR sequencing, of whom 200 to 220 had received two doses of AZD1222 and approximately 25 had received two doses of the MenACWY control vaccine.

General study outcomes and caveats: In the small 56-69-year group, the increase in depth fell short of significance, most likely because of low power. A significant rise in spike-specific TCR breadth and depth was observed after two AZD1222 doses relative to day 0 and relative to MenACWY recipients. Reportedly, almost half of the unique spike-specific TCRs recognized epitopes lying outside the regions that are mutated in the B.1.351 and B.1.1.7 variants. Participants were mostly white British and included more females than males, and it was suggested by the authors that clonal diversity may have been underestimated. CD4 TCRs associated with the vaccine covered the entire spike protein, and the dominant responses were in regions 160-218 and 743-854. Only five or six AZD1222 recipients were SARS-CoV-2 seropositive at baseline, limiting conclusions about previously exposed vaccinees. Because no day 14 peak-response samples were available, repertoires were characterized only after the peak T cell response.

The time point label of this sample denotes: baseline before first vaccination. Samples from vaccinated people were obtained from the UK trials COV001 and COV002, which included a single-blind randomized controlled phase 2/3 trial of AZD1222 (ChAdOx1 nCoV-19) in healthy adults. For TCRbeta chain sequencing, PBMC samples were collected from trial participants at day 0 and at day 28 after the second dose. The CDR3 regions of human TCRbeta chains were subjected to immunosequencing. Per the authors' processing: TCRs in the repertoires were compared against a reference library of SARS-CoV-2-specific TCRs that had been generated with the MIRA antigen-specificity platform. Breadth was defined as the fraction of unique TCRs that were SARS-CoV-2-associated. Depth was defined as the fraction of total T cells that were SARS-CoV-2-associated. Using the MIRA data, each spike-specific TCR was assigned both to the spike region to which the TCR was reactive and to a CD4 or CD8 class. Log10-transformed breadth and depth values were compared by one-way ANOVA with Sidak's multiple comparisons tests. In its TCRdb copy, this immuneACCESS table keeps in-frame sequences only and misses some clones. Where compared with another copy, unresolved V genes explain less than half of these, and the others have no known cause. That table supplies the V and J calls and clone size; D and trimming were determined from the DNA. For this sample there are 180,000 or so clones; about 92% appear just once. The ten most abundant clones make up approximately 4% of the sample.

As for this clone: This receptor's antigen is unknown. Qualities for individual bases were not recorded, and no much larger clone is one base off.

V is shortened by 8 bases, J by 6 bases, and the region joining them spans 10 bases. Looking up the germline V gene yields CDR1 SNHLY and CDR2 FYNNEI. The CDR3 starts with the cysteine, ends with the phenylalanine, and has 11 residues. The retained sequence is limited to the CDR3, 33 bases, with the frame set at the first base. The specimen was peripheral blood, collected on day 0 of AZD1222 vaccination. The rearrangement joined TRBV2 to TRBJ1-1, with no confidently assigned D gene. The source is an adult in good health. The CDR3 in this case is CASWRRPEAFF. The DNA sequence reads TGTGCCAGCTGGCGGCGGCCTGAAGCTTTCTTT.